This T cell receptor beta chain was recorded in a study of blood T cell repertoires in COVID-19. Study summary: Whether acute or convalescent, the COVID-19 samples came from the United States, Italy and Spain. T cells, B-cell-depleted T cells, or PBMCs supplied cDNA or gDNA.

The V and J ends lost 4 bases and 0 bases respectively, with 18 bases between them. Per the germline V gene, CDR1 is ENHRY and CDR2 is SYGVKD. This CDR3 spans 17 amino acids. In the authors' methods: Reference gene primer amplification gave nucleated cell count estimates. Here immunoSEQ multiplex PCR was the method, and the copy in TCRdb shows in-frame clones only, minus some. D and trimming were read from the DNA, whereas the V and J calls and clone size are those reported in that table. The sample yields fewer than 300,000 clones, roughly 79% seen once. The V gene is TRBV10-3, the J gene TRBJ1-1; the D is unclear. The TCR originated in a woman aged 55-69 years with active or convalescent COVID-19. The sample was peripheral blood. CDR3 in amino acids: CAISAGIKTGMNTEAFF. CDR3 in DNA: TGTGCCATCAGTGCGGGGATCAAGACGGGCATGAACACTGAAGCTTTCTTT.